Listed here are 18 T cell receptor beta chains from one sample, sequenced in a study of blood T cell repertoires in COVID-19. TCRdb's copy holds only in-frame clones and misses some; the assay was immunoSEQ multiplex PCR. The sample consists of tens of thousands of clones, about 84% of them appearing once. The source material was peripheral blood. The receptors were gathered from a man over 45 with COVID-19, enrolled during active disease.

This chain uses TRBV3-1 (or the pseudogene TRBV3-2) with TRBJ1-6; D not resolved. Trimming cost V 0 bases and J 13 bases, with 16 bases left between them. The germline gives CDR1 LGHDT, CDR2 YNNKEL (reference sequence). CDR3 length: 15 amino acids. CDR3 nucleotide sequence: TGTGCCAGCAGCCAAGACACGGAACGGAGTCAGCCCCTCCACTTT. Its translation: CASSQDTERSQPLHF.

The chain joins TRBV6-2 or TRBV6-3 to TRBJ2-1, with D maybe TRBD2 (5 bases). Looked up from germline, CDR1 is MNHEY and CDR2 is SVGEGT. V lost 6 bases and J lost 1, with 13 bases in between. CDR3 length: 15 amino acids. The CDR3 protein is CASSLYTGSYNEQFF. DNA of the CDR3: TGTGCCAGCAGCCTTTATACGGGATCCTACAATGAGCAGTTCTTC.

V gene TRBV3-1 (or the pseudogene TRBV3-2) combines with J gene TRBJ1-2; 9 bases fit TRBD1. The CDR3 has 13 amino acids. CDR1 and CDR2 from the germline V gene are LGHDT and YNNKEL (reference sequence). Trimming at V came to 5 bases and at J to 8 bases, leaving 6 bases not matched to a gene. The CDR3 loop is CASSVTGGRGYTF. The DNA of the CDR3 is TGTGCCAGCAGCGTTACAGGGGGCCGAGGCTACACCTTC.

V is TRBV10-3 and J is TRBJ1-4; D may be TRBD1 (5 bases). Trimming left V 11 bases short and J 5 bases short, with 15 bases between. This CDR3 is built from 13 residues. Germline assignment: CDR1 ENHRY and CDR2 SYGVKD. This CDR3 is CASAGGRNEKLFF. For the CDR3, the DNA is TGTGCCTCGGCGGGGGGGAGAAATGAAAAACTGTTTTTT.

CDR3 residues: CASSQEGGREGETQYF. The DNA for the CDR3 is TGCGCCAGCAGCCAAGAGGGGGGCAGGGAGGGAGAGACCCAGTACTTC. V is TRBV4-1 and J is TRBJ2-5; D is perhaps TRBD2 (7 bases). V lost 0 bases, J lost 4 bases, and 15 bases lay in between. From germline, CDR1 is MGHRA and CDR2 YSYEKL. The CDR3 runs 16 residues.

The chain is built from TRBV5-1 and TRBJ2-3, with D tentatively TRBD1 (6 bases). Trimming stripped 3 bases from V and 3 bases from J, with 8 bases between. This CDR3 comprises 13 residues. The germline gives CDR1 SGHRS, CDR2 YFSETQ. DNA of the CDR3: TGCGCCAGCAGCTCCCAGGGGACAGATACGCAGTATTTT. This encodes CASSSQGTDTQYF.

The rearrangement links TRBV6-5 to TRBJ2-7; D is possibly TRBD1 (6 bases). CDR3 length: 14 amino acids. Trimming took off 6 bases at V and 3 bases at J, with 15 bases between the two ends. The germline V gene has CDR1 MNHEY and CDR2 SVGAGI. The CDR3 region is CASRPQGSGYEQYF. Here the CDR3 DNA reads TGTGCCAGCAGGCCACAGGGCTCAGGCTACGAGCAGTACTTC.

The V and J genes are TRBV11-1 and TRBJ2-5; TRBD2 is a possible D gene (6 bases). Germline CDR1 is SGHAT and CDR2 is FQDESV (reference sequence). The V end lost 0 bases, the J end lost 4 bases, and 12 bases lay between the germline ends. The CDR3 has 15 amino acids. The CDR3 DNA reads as TGTGCCAGCAGCTTAGCGCGGAGGGCTGGAGAGACCCAGTACTTC. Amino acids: CASSLARRAGETQYF. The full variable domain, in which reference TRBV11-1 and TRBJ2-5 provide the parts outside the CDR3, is EAEVAQSPRYKITEKSQAVAFWCDPISGHATLYWYRQILGQGPELLVQFQDESVVDDSQLPKDRFSAERLKGVDSTLKIQPAELGDSAMYLCASSLARRAGETQYFGPGTRLLVL.

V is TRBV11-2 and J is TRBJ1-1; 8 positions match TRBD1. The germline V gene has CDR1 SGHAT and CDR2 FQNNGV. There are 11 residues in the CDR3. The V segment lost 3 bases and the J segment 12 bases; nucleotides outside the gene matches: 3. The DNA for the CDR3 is TGTGCCAGCAGCTTGACAGGGGAACCTTTCTTT. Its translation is CASSLTGEPFF.

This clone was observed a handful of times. CDR3 coding DNA: TGTGCCAGCAGCCACCAGGGGGCTAACTATGGCTACACCTTC. Its protein product is CASSHQGANYGYTF. The rearrangement uses TRBV3-1 (or the pseudogene TRBV3-2) and TRBJ1-2; 7 positions agree with TRBD1. J lost 0 bases, V lost 3 bases, and 1 base had no gene match. Germline V gene sequence: CDR1 LGHDT, CDR2 YNNKEL (reference sequence). The CDR3 is made up of 14 amino acids.

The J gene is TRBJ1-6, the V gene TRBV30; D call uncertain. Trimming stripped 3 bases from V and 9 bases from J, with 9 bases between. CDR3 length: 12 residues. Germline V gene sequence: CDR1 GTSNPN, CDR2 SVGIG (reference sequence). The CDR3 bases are TGTGCCTGGAGCGGGGAGAGTTCACCCCTCCACTTT. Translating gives CAWSGESSPLHF.

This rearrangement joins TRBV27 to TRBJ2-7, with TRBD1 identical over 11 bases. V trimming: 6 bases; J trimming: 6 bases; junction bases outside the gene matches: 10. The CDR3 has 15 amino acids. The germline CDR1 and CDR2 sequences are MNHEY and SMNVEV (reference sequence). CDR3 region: CASSLTGDRGFEQYF. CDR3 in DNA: TGTGCCAGCAGCCTCACGGGGGACAGGGGGTTCGAGCAGTACTTC.

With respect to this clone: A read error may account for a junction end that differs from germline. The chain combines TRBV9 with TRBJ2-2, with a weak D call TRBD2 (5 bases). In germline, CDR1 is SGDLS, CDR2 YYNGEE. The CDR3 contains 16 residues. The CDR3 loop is CASSASPVAKTGELFF. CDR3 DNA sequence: TGTGCCAGCAGCGCGAGTCCGGTAGCGAAAACCGGGGAGCTGTTTTTT.

The CDR3 nucleotides are TGTGCCAGTAGTATAGGGCTAGCGGTGAGCACAGATACGCAGTATTTT. Translated, it gives CASSIGLAVSTDTQYF. The chain uses TRBV19 and TRBJ2-3; TRBD2 aligns across 7 bases. This CDR3 is built from 16 residues. Per germline, CDR1 LNHDA and CDR2 SQIVND (reference sequence). With 1 base clipped from V and 0 bases from J, the junction kept 4 bases outside the gene matches.

The CDR3 sequence is CASSQDRATATNEKLFF. In DNA, the CDR3 is TGCGCCAGCAGCCAAGATCGGGCGACAGCTACTAATGAAAAACTGTTTTTT. V and J are TRBV4-1 and TRBJ1-4, with D maybe TRBD1 (5 bases). The germline gives CDR1 MGHRA, CDR2 YSYEKL. The CDR3 loop spans 17 amino acids. The ends were cut back, 0 bases at V and 2 bases at J, with 13 bases in the middle.

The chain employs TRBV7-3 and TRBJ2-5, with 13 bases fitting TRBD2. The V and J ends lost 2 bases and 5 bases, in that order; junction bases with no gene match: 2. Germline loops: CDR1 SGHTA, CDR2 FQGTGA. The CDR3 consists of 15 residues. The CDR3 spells CASSLGTSGAETQYF. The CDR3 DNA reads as TGTGCCAGCAGCTTAGGGACTAGCGGGGCGGAGACCCAGTACTTC.

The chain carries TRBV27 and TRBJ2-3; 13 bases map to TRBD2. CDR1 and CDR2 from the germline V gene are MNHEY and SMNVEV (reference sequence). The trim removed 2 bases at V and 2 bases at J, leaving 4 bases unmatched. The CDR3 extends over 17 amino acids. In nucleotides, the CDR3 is TGTGCCAGCAGTTTACAGACTAGCGGGGGGTCCACAGATACGCAGTATTTT. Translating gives CASSLQTSGGSTDTQYF.

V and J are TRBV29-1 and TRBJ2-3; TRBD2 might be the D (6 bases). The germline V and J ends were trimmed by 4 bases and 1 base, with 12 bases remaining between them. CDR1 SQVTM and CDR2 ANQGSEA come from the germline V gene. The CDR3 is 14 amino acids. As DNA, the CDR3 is TGCAGCGTTGGGGCGGGGAGACGCACAGATACGCAGTATTTT. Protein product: CSVGAGRRTDTQYF.